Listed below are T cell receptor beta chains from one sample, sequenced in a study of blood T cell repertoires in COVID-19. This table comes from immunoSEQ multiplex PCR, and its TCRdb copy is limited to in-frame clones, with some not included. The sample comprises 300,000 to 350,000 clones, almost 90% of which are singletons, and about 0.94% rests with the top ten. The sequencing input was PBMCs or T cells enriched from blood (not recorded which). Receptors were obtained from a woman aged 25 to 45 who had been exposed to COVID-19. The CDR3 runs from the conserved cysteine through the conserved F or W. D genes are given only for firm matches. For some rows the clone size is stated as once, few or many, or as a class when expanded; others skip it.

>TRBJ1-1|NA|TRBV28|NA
CASGPGTEAFF
TGTGCCAGCGGTCCGGGGACTGAAGCTTTCTTT
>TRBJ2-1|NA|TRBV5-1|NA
CASSLAAGTGYNEQFF
TGCGCCAGCAGCTTGGCCGCCGGGACTGGATACAATGAGCAGTTCTTC
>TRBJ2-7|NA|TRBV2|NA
CASSPQRSYEQYF
TGTGCCAGCAGCCCGCAGCGGTCCTACGAGCAGTACTTC
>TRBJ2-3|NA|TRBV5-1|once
CASSLREIITDTQYF
TGCGCCAGCAGCTTGCGGGAGATCATCACAGATACGCAGTATTTT
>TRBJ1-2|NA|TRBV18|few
CASSPPTGSGYTF
TGTGCCAGCTCACCACCTACAGGGAGTGGCTACACCTTC
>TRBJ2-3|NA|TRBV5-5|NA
CASSLQNRRDSVYTDTQYF
TGTGCCAGCAGCTTGCAGAACCGCCGGGACTCAGTTTACACAGATACGCAGTATTTT
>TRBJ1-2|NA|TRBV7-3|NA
CASSLGGVGADGYTF
TGTGCCAGCAGCTTAGGTGGAGTCGGCGCTGATGGCTACACCTTC
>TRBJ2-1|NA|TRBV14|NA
CASSQVEGGGSYNEQFF
TGTGCCAGCAGCCAAGTTGAGGGAGGGGGGTCCTACAATGAGCAGTTCTTC
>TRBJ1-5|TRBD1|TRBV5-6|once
CASSRGQGRFNQPQHF
TGTGCCAGCAGCCGGGGACAGGGTCGATTCAATCAGCCCCAGCATTTT
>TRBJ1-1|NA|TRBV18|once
CASSPNAGEGTEAFF
TGTGCCAGCTCACCCAATGCGGGGGAGGGTACTGAAGCTTTCTTT
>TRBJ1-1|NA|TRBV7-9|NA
CASSPQNTEAFF
TGTGCCAGCAGCCCCCAGAACACTGAAGCTTTCTTT
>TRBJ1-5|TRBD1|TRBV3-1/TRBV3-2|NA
CASSDRGNQPQHF
TGTGCCAGCAGCGACAGGGGTAATCAGCCCCAGCATTTT
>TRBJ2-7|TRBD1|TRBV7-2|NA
CASSLVQGASYEQYF
TGTGCCAGCAGCTTAGTACAGGGGGCGAGCTACGAGCAGTACTTC
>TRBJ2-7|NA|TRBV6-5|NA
CASRASSSSYEQYF
TGTGCCAGCAGGGCTAGTTCATCGTCCTACGAGCAGTACTTC
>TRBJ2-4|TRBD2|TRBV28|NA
CASKGLADLAKNIQYF
TGTGCCAGCAAGGGACTAGCGGACCTAGCCAAAAACATTCAGTACTTC
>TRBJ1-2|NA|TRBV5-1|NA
CASSSGSGYYGYTF
TGCGCCAGCAGCTCGGGTTCGGGGTACTATGGCTACACCTTC
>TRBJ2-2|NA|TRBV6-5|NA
CASSYARSGELFF
TGTGCCAGCAGTTACGCGAGGTCCGGGGAGCTGTTTTTT
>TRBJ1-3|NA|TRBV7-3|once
CASSLESGEAGNTIYF
TGTGCCAGCAGCTTAGAGTCAGGGGAAGCTGGAAACACCATATATTTT
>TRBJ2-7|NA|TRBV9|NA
CASSPTGYEQYF
TGTGCCAGCAGCCCCACAGGTTACGAGCAGTACTTC
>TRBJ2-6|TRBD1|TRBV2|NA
CASSAGQGDLRANVLTF
TGTGCCAGCAGCGCCGGACAGGGGGACCTTCGGGCCAACGTCCTGACTTTC
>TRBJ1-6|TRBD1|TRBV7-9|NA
CASSSRRDRANSPLHF
TGTGCCAGCAGCTCAAGACGGGACAGGGCTAATTCACCCCTCCACTTT
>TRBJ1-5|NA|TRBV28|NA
CVASGGGQPQHF
TGTGTCGCTTCGGGAGGTGGTCAGCCCCAGCATTTT
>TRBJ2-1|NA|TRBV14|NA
CASSQDLPRVPLGQFF
TGTGCCAGCAGCCAAGATCTGCCCCGGGTTCCCCTAGGGCAGTTCTTC
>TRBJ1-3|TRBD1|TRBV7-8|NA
CASSLTDRGHSGNTIYF
TGTGCCAGCAGCCTCACGGACAGGGGGCACTCTGGAAACACCATATATTTT
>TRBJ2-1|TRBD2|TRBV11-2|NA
CASSSGGGPFNEQFF
TGTGCCAGCAGCTCGGGCGGGGGACCCTTCAATGAGCAGTTCTTC
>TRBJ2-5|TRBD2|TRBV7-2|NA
CASSSTSARSQETQYF
TGTGCCAGCAGCTCGACTAGCGCACGCTCGCAAGAGACCCAGTACTTC
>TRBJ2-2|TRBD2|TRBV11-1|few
CASEAGGPGTGELFF
TGTGCCAGCGAAGCGGGAGGGCCAGGCACCGGGGAGCTGTTTTTT
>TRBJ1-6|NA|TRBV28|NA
CASSIDRSDSPLHF
TGTGCCAGCAGTATTGACAGGTCTGATTCACCCCTCCACTTT
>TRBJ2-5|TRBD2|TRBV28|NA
CASSSGLAGGGPQYF
TGTGCCAGCAGTTCCGGACTAGCGGGAGGGGGGCCCCAGTACTTC
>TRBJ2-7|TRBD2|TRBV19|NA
CASSFRLAGEGEQYF
TGTGCCAGTAGTTTCCGACTAGCGGGAGAAGGCGAGCAGTACTTC
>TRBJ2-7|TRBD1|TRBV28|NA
CASSWGQGKDEQYF
TGTGCCAGCAGTTGGGGACAGGGTAAGGACGAGCAGTACTTC
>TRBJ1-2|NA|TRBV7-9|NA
CASSGHEGDAGYTF
TGTGCCAGCAGCGGACACGAGGGGGATGCCGGCTACACCTTC
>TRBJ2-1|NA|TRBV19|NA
CATFETSYNEQFF
TGTGCCACCTTCGAGACATCCTACAATGAGCAGTTCTTC
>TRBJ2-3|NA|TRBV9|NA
CASSVEGQRTDTQYF
TGTGCCAGCAGCGTAGAGGGACAACGCACAGATACGCAGTATTTT
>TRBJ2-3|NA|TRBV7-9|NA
CASSITRQFTDTQYF
TGTGCCAGCAGCATCACACGACAGTTCACAGATACGCAGTATTTT
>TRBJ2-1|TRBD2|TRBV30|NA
CAWSPRTSATNNEQFF
TGTGCCTGGAGTCCTCGGACTAGCGCCACAAACAATGAGCAGTTCTTC
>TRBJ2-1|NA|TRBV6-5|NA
CASSYSPGGYGNEQFF
TGTGCCAGCAGTTACTCCCCCGGCGGTTACGGCAATGAGCAGTTCTTC